The next 23 T cell receptor beta chains were all read from a single sample in a study of long-term antiretroviral therapy in people with HIV. Run at survey level, the immunoSEQ assay was version v3.0. TCRdb's table, derived via immunoSEQ multiplex PCR, lists solely in-frame clones and lacks some. This table holds 30,000 or so clones, 60% to 75% found once. Source: unsorted PBMCs, taken 3 years after starting antiretroviral therapy. Source of these receptors: a man in his fifties or sixties with HIV.

The V gene is TRBV28, the J gene TRBJ1-4; D gene uncertain. From germline, CDR1 is MDHEN and CDR2 SYDVKM. CDR3 size: 14 residues. V was trimmed by 5 bases and J by 8 bases, leaving 15 bases between them. This CDR3 is CASSRSHRGEKLFF. The CDR3, as DNA: TGTGCCAGCAGTCGATCGCACAGAGGGGAAAAACTGTTTTTT.

The CDR3 DNA is TGTGCCAGCATCCACCCAACAGCCCAAGCTTTCTTT. This gives the protein CASIHPTAQAFF. The V and J genes are TRBV6-1 and TRBJ1-1; D not resolved. Trimming cost V 7 bases and J 9 bases, with 15 bases left between them. CDR3 length: 12 residues. Germline loops: CDR1 MNHNS, CDR2 SASEGT.

The chain has TRBV14 and TRBJ2-7; TRBD2 is a possible D gene (5 bases). V lost 4 bases to trimming and J lost 2 bases, with 12 bases between them. This CDR3 region has 14 residues. Germline CDR1 is SGHDN and CDR2 is FVKESK. CDR3 in amino acids: CASSRGLGTYEQYF. The DNA of the CDR3 is TGTGCCAGCAGCCGTGGACTCGGAACCTACGAGCAGTACTTC. The full variable domain, with the rest looked up from reference TRBV14 and TRBJ2-7, is EAGVTQFPSHSVIEKGQTVTLRCDPISGHDNLYWYRRVMGKEIKFLLHFVKESKQDESGMPNNRFLAERTGGTYSTLKVQPAELEDSGVYFCASSRGLGTYEQYFGPGTRLTVT.

This chain joins TRBV6-5 and TRBJ2-7; 10 bases fit TRBD2. This CDR3 contains 13 residues. With 5 bases clipped from V and 4 bases from J, the junction kept 2 bases outside the gene matches. CDR1 and CDR2 from the germline V gene are MNHEY and SVGAGI. The CDR3 spells CASSELAGYEQYF. DNA of the CDR3: TGTGCCAGCAGTGAACTAGCGGGATACGAGCAGTACTTC.

V usage is TRBV7-9 and J usage is TRBJ2-3; D call uncertain. Trimming stripped 5 bases from V and 0 bases from J, with 6 bases between. The CDR3 sequence is 13 residues long. CDR1 SEHNR and CDR2 FQNEAQ come from the germline V gene (reference sequence). As DNA, the CDR3 is TGTGCCAGCAGCCTTCTGAGCACAGATACGCAGTATTTT. It codes for CASSLLSTDTQYF.

This clone was observed a few times. The V and J genes are TRBV6-4 and TRBJ2-2; the match to TRBD2 covers 7 bases. Germline lookup yields CDR1 MRHNA and CDR2 SNTAGT. V was pared by 3 bases and J by 1 base, with 2 bases of the junction left unmatched. The CDR3 extends over 15 amino acids. The CDR3 DNA reads as TGTGCCAGCAGTGAGGGCGGGGGGAACACCGGGGAGCTGTTTTTT. It translates to CASSEGGGNTGELFF.

The chain carries TRBV5-5 and TRBJ1-1; the D gene is possibly TRBD1 (5 bases). CDR3 size: 19 residues. Trimming took off 1 base at V and 0 bases at J, with 22 bases between the two ends. Germline V gives CDR1 SGHKS, CDR2 YYEKEE (reference sequence). CDR3 bases: TGTGCCAGCAGCTTGACGGCCCCTAGAGAGTGGGGGATGAACACTGAAGCTTTCTTT. Translated, it gives CASSLTAPREWGMNTEAFF.

The chain couples TRBV18 to TRBJ1-1; D might be TRBD1 (5 bases). The ends were cut back, 1 base at V and 10 bases at J, with 16 bases in the middle. Germline CDR1 is KGHSH and CDR2 is LQKENI. This CDR3 spans 14 amino acids. CDR3 in DNA: TGTGCCAGCTCACCACTAGACGGGGCCAGAGGAGCTTTCTTT. This encodes CASSPLDGARGAFF.

J is TRBJ2-1 and V is TRBV15, with D unresolved. Trimming took 4 bases from V and 9 from J, leaving 10 bases between them. The CDR3 consists of 12 residues. Germline-derived CDR1 and CDR2 are LNHNV and YYDKDF (reference sequence). As DNA, the CDR3 is TGTGCCACCAGCATCACGGACGGTGAGCAGTTCTTC. Translating it yields CATSITDGEQFF.

Concerning this clone itself: One end of the junction fails to match germline, which may point to a read error. This chain connects TRBV5-6 to TRBJ2-7, with D perhaps given as TRBD1 or TRBD2 (5 bases each). Germline values: CDR1 SGHDT, CDR2 YYEEEE. This CDR3 has 14 residues. In DNA, the CDR3 is TGTGCCAGCAGTTTGGGACCCCGCCAATTGGAGCAGTACTTC. Protein: CASSLGPRQLEQYF.

In regard to this clone: One end of the junction varies from germline; a read error may be responsible. V and J are TRBV7-7 and TRBJ2-2; D possibly uses TRBD1 or TRBD2 (5 bases each). Germline V CDR1 and CDR2: SSHAT, FNYEAQ (reference sequence). The CDR3 totals 14 residues. The CDR3 loop reads CASSFRGVTGELFF. The CDR3 coding sequence is TGTGCTAGCAGCTTCCGAGGGGTCACCGGGGAGCTGTTTTTT.

This chain joins TRBV6-4 and TRBJ1-1; a weak D match, TRBD1 (6 bases). Germline-derived CDR1 and CDR2 are MRHNA and SNTAGT. V dropped 2 bases and J dropped 6 bases, with 13 bases sitting between them. This CDR3 region has 14 residues. The CDR3 bases are TGTGCCAGCAGTGACGTAGCGGGGGCGGCTGAAGCTTTCTTT. This encodes CASSDVAGAAEAFF.

The V and J genes are TRBV7-9 and TRBJ1-2; 10 positions agree with TRBD1. The CDR3 extends over 16 amino acids. The germline V gene has CDR1 SEHNR and CDR2 FQNEAQ (reference sequence). J gave up 7 bases and V 1 base, and 9 bases lay outside the gene matches. The CDR3, as DNA: TGTGCCAGCAGCTTAGGACAGGGGGCGCGCTCCGTTGGCTACACCTTC. Protein: CASSLGQGARSVGYTF.

This clone occurred once. The chain links TRBV7-9 to TRBJ2-5, with D hard to call. Trimming stripped 5 bases from V and 0 bases from J, with 16 bases between. The CDR3 is made up of 16 amino acids. Germline CDR1 is SEHNR and CDR2 is FQNEAQ (reference sequence). Written as DNA, the CDR3 is TGTGCCAGCAGCCCCCCAGTCGTCATGTACCAAGAGACCCAGTACTTC. This encodes CASSPPVVMYQETQYF.

This rearrangement joins TRBV28 to TRBJ2-5; no definite D call. V gave up 2 bases and J gave up 1 base, with 2 bases separating them. The CDR3 runs 12 residues. Germline V CDR1 and CDR2: MDHEN, SYDVKM. The CDR3 reads CASSLLQETQYF. The CDR3, as DNA: TGTGCCAGCAGTTTACTCCAAGAGACCCAGTACTTC.

The chain couples TRBV4-2 to TRBJ2-1; D may be TRBD2 (6 bases). Germline V gives CDR1 LGHNA, CDR2 YNFKEQ. CDR3 length: 13 amino acids. Trimming removed 4 bases at V and 5 bases at J, with 9 bases between. CDR3: CASSPGLNNEQFF. The CDR3 coding sequence is TGTGCCAGCAGCCCGGGACTCAACAATGAGCAGTTCTTC.

CDR3 residues: CASSPNSGLAAETQYF. The CDR3 DNA is TGTGCCAGCAGCCCGAACTCGGGACTAGCGGCGGAGACCCAGTACTTC. The V and J genes are TRBV9 and TRBJ2-5, with 11 bases aligning to TRBD2. CDR3 length: 16 residues. J gave up 5 bases and V 4 bases, and 10 bases lay outside the gene matches. Germline V gives CDR1 SGDLS, CDR2 YYNGEE.

The V gene is TRBV2, the J gene TRBJ2-5; TRBD2 agrees at 7 bases. Germline CDR1 SNHLY, CDR2 FYNNEI. The CDR3 spans 14 residues. Germline trimming cut 5 bases from V and 4 bases from J; bases unmatched to any gene: 7. CDR3 nucleotides: TGTGCCAGCAGTAAGGATGGGAGGGGAGAGACCCAGTACTTC. It is translated as CASSKDGRGETQYF.

V usage is TRBV28 and J usage is TRBJ2-1, with D possibly called TRBD1 or TRBD2 (5 bases each). Germline V gene lookup returns CDR1 MDHEN and CDR2 SYDVKM. The CDR3 extends over 16 amino acids. The V and J ends lost 5 bases and 0 bases respectively, with 14 bases between them. CDR3 region: CASSPGTASSYNEQFF. Written as DNA, the CDR3 is TGTGCCAGCAGTCCCGGGACCGCAAGCTCCTACAATGAGCAGTTCTTC.

This clone has a handful of counts. V gene TRBV5-4 combines with J gene TRBJ2-7, with D possibly TRBD2 on 7 matching bases. From germline, CDR1 is SGHNT and CDR2 YYREEE (reference sequence). Trimming shortened V by 3 bases and J by 7 bases, and 14 bases separated the two germline ends. The CDR3 contains 13 residues. The CDR3 sequence is CASSWGGAGEQYF. The CDR3 coding sequence is TGTGCCAGCAGCTGGGGGGGCGCAGGGGAGCAGTACTTC.

This sequence joins TRBV18 and TRBJ2-1; maybe TRBD2 (6 bases). The CDR3 extends over 17 amino acids. In germline, CDR1 is KGHSH, CDR2 LQKENI. V lost 0 bases and J 1 base, leaving 13 bases between the germline ends. CDR3 bases: TGTGCCAGCTCACCACCTTGGGTAGCGGCGTCCTACAATGAGCAGTTCTTC. Its translation: CASSPPWVAASYNEQFF.

The chain combines TRBV7-9 with TRBJ2-5, with 8 bases matching TRBD1. The CDR3 consists of 14 residues. CDR1 is SEHNR, CDR2 FQNEAQ, per germline (reference sequence). Unmatched junction bases numbered 4, after V lost 1 base and J lost 6 bases. This chain's CDR3 is CASSLVQGVKTQYF. For the CDR3, the DNA is TGTGCCAGCAGCTTAGTACAGGGGGTAAAGACCCAGTACTTC.

The J gene is TRBJ2-7, the V gene TRBV11-2, with D maybe TRBD1 (6 bases). Between the trimmed V and J ends, which lost 6 bases and 3 bases, there was a span of 18 bases. The germline gives CDR1 SGHAT, CDR2 FQNNGV. The CDR3 covers 15 residues. The DNA of the CDR3 is TGTGCCAGCAGTTTTGCTCTGCAGGGGTACTACGAGCAGTACTTC. Translated, it gives CASSFALQGYYEQYF.